The rows below give T cell receptor beta chains drawn from one sample of a study of shared clonotypes between healthy human individuals. Profiled with immunoSEQ multiplex PCR; TCRdb holds only in-frame clones, not every one. The table has approximately 2,200,000 clones, just over 90% seen once. Sequenced material: naive CD8+ T cells from PBMCs. These receptors all stem from a young man in good health. Some clones in this sample may be carry-over from other donors' samples. Both conserved end residues are part of each CDR3. The D gene is left open where the match is weak. Not every row has a clone size; where given, it reads once, few, many or a size class.

clone_size | j_call | v_call | d_call | cdr3_nt | cdr3_aa
- | TRBJ2-1 | TRBV28 | TRBD2 | TGTGCCAGCAGTTTATGGCAGGGAGGGAATGAGCAGTTCTTC | CASSLWQGGNEQFF
- | TRBJ2-1 | TRBV10-2 | TRBD2 | TGCGCCAGCAGTGGATCACTAGCGGGAGGCTCCTACAATGAGCAGTTCTTC | CASSGSLAGGSYNEQFF
- | TRBJ2-7 | TRBV5-6 | - | TGTGCCAGCAGCTTGGTCACAGGGATCGCCTACTACGAGCAGTACTTC | CASSLVTGIAYYEQYF
- | TRBJ1-1 | TRBV27 | - | TGTGCCAGCAGACCTAATGGGAACACTGAAGCTTTCTTT | CASRPNGNTEAFF
- | TRBJ2-5 | TRBV10-3 | TRBD2 | TGTGCCATGAGCACGGGGGGAGAAGGAGAGACCCAGTACTTC | CAMSTGGEGETQYF
- | TRBJ1-2 | TRBV6-1 | TRBD1 | TGTGCCAGCAGTGTCACAGGGGCACCCATAAACTATGGCTACACCTTC | CASSVTGAPINYGYTF
- | TRBJ1-2 | TRBV9 | - | TGTGCCAGCAGCGTTCGGGGCGAGAGGGGCTACACCTTC | CASSVRGERGYTF
- | TRBJ2-7 | TRBV28 | - | TGTGCCAGCGAGATCAGGGAGACCTACGAGCAGTACTTC | CASEIRETYEQYF
- | TRBJ1-4 | TRBV15 | - | TGTGCCACCAGCAGAGTAGGCAGGGGCAGGAATGAAAAACTGTTTTTT | CATSRVGRGRNEKLFF
- | TRBJ2-1 | TRBV27 | - | TGTGCCAGCACTACGAGCTCCTACAATGAGCAGTTCTTC | CASTTSSYNEQFF
- | TRBJ2-2 | TRBV4-1 | TRBD2 | TGCGCCAGCAGCCAGAAGAGGATTGCGGGAGGAACCGGGGAGCTGTTTTTT | CASSQKRIAGGTGELFF
once | TRBJ2-7 | TRBV10-3 | - | TGTGCCATCAGTGGGGACGGAATAGTCTCCTACGAGCAGTACTTC | CAISGDGIVSYEQYF
- | TRBJ2-7 | TRBV10-3 | - | TGTGCCATCAGTGAACAAGTTCCCTTAACCGAGCAGTACTTC | CAISEQVPLTEQYF
- | TRBJ2-1 | TRBV7-9 | TRBD2 | TGTGCCAGCCGTGACGGGGGGGCTGGCAATGAGCAGTTCTTC | CASRDGGAGNEQFF
- | TRBJ1-2 | TRBV13 | - | TGTGCCAGCAGCTCGGGCGGACAGCTCCCGGATAATGGCTACACCTTC | CASSSGGQLPDNGYTF
few | TRBJ1-5 | TRBV10-1 | TRBD1 | TGCGCCAGGTGCCCGAGACAGGGCCCCGTATGGGGCAATCAGCCCCAGCATTTT | CARCPRQGPVWGNQPQHF
- | TRBJ1-5 | TRBV28 | - | TGTGCCAGCAGCTATCGGGGAGGACCCCAGCATTTT | CASSYRGGPQHF
- | TRBJ2-3 | TRBV9 | - | TGTGCCAGCAGCGTATCAGGGGTTGGGACAGATACGCAGTATTTT | CASSVSGVGTDTQYF
- | TRBJ2-7 | TRBV11-2 | - | TGTGCCAGCAGCTTAAATGGGTTCCACGAGCAGTACTTC | CASSLNGFHEQYF
- | TRBJ2-2 | TRBV28 | TRBD1 | TGTGCCAGCAGTCCCACAGGGGCGGCGAACACCGGGGAGCTGTTTTTT | CASSPTGAANTGELFF
- | TRBJ2-6 | TRBV11-2 | TRBD1 | TGTGCCAGCAGCTTATGGACAGGCCTCCTCTCTGGGGCCAACGTCCTGACTTTC | CASSLWTGLLSGANVLTF
- | TRBJ2-6 | TRBV6-1 | - | TGTGCCAGCAGTGACGCAACAGTCTTGGCCGGGGCCAACGTCCTGACTTTC | CASSDATVLAGANVLTF
- | TRBJ1-2 | TRBV19 | TRBD1 | TGTGCCAGTATCACCAATTACAGGGGGCGTCAAGATGGCTACACCTTC | CASITNYRGRQDGYTF
once | TRBJ2-5 | TRBV4-1 | - | TGCGCCAGCAGCCCTACCTACAGGGAAGAGACCCAGTACTTC | CASSPTYREETQYF
- | TRBJ1-4 | TRBV7-2 | - | TGTGCCAGCAGCTCGGGACGGAGAGCAACTAATGAAAAACTGTTTTTT | CASSSGRRATNEKLFF
- | TRBJ1-1 | TRBV27 | - | TGTGCCAGCAGTTCCTCAGGAATTCTCATGAACACTGAAGCTTTCTTT | CASSSSGILMNTEAFF
- | TRBJ2-2 | TRBV19 | - | TGTGCCAGTAGTACCAGGGAGTGGGGGGACACCGGGGAGCTGTTTTTT | CASSTREWGDTGELFF
- | TRBJ1-1 | TRBV29-1 | - | TGCAGCGCCACTCCTCTACAGGGCCTATACACTGAAGCTTTCTTT | CSATPLQGLYTEAFF
- | TRBJ2-1 | TRBV27 | - | TGTGCCAGCAGTTTATTTCTGGGGGGCGCCTACAATGAGCAGTTCTTC | CASSLFLGGAYNEQFF
- | TRBJ2-7 | TRBV13 | - | TGTGCCAGCAGCCCGACCCGGGGCCCCTCCTACGAGCAGTACTTC | CASSPTRGPSYEQYF
- | TRBJ2-2 | TRBV27 | TRBD2 | TGTGCCAGCAGTTTTTCTAGCGGGGAGAACACCGGGGAGCTGTTTTTT | CASSFSSGENTGELFF
- | TRBJ2-7 | TRBV6-5 | - | TGTGCCAGCAGTTACAAACGGGCCTACGAGCAGTACTTC | CASSYKRAYEQYF
- | TRBJ1-1 | TRBV6-5 | - | TGTGCCAGCAGTTTAGGGGACGGGAACACTGAAGCTTTCTTT | CASSLGDGNTEAFF
- | TRBJ2-7 | TRBV7-3 | TRBD2 | TGTGCCAGCAGCTTAGCGGGAGGGCCCGCCTACGAGCAGTACTTC | CASSLAGGPAYEQYF
- | TRBJ2-1 | TRBV12-5 | TRBD2 | TGTGCTAGTGGTTTGTTCTCTAGCGGGACCAATGAGCAGTTCTTC | CASGLFSSGTNEQFF
- | TRBJ1-2 | TRBV4-3 | - | TGCGCCAGCAGCCAAGATCGAGCTGGATTTAACTATGGCTACACCTTC | CASSQDRAGFNYGYTF
few | TRBJ1-1 | TRBV20-1 | - | TGCAGTGCGAGAGAGAACACTGAAGCTTTCTTT | CSARENTEAFF
- | TRBJ2-7 | TRBV29-1 | - | TGCAGCGTCATAGGCGGAGAGTACGAGCAGTACTTC | CSVIGGEYEQYF
- | TRBJ2-2 | TRBV28 | - | TGTGCCAGCAGTCCACCGACAGTCGTGCGGTCCGGGGAGCTGTTTTTT | CASSPPTVVRSGELFF
- | TRBJ2-1 | TRBV6-1 | TRBD2 | TGTGCCAGCAGTGATGTGGGACTAGAGTACAATGAGCAGTTCTTC | CASSDVGLEYNEQFF
- | TRBJ1-5 | TRBV14 | - | TGTGCCAGCAGCCTAAGGGGGGGTCAGCCCCAGCATTTT | CASSLRGGQPQHF
once | TRBJ2-3 | TRBV10-3 | - | TGTGCCATCAGTGAGGCCCCAAGCGGGCGGGGAGATACGCAGTATTTT | CAISEAPSGRGDTQYF
- | TRBJ2-3 | TRBV10-2 | TRBD2 | TGCGCCAGCAGTGGGCTAGCGGTTAGGACAGATACGCAGTATTTT | CASSGLAVRTDTQYF
- | TRBJ2-1 | TRBV18 | TRBD2 | TGTGCCAGCTCACCAGGTGGACTAGCGGGATCCAATGAGCAGTTCTTC | CASSPGGLAGSNEQFF